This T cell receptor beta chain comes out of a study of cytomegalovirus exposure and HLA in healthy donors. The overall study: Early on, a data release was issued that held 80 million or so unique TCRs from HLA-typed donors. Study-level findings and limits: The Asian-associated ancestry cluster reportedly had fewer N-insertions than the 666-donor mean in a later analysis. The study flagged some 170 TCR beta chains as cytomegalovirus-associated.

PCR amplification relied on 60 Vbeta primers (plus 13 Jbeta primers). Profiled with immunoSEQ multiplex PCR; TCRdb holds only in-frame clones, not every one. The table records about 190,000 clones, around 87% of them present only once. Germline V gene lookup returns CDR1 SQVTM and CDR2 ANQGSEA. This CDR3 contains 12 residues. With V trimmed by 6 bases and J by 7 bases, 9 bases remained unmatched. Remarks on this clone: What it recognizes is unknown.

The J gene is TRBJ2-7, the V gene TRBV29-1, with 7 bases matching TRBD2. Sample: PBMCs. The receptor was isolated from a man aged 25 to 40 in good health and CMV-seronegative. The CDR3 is CSVAGEGGEQYF. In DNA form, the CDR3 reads TGCAGCGTCGCGGGGGAAGGAGGGGAGCAGTACTTC.